The entry that follows covers one T cell receptor beta chain sequence. This clone was picked up a small number of times. Its antigen specificity is not known. Base qualities are missing; no much larger clone stands one base away. Other DNA sequences from this sample encode an identical CDR3 as well. The data originate from a study of beta chain features in type 1 diabetes listed by TCRdb under 2018. About the full investigation: Mean age, gender distribution, total cell number and subset yield were not different between patients and healthy donors. Regulatory and stem cell-like memory subsets were obtained from only 8 patients and roughly 8 healthy donors, while naive and central memory subsets were obtained from all 30 or so donors. The study compared the TCRB repertoires of sorted circulating CD4+ T cell subsets in recently diagnosed type 1 diabetes patients with those in matched healthy donors. A total of about 110,000,000 sorted cells were examined across all samples, and a strong correlation was observed between cell number per subset and RNA yield.

From each donor, a single peripheral blood sample of about 100 mL on average was drawn into heparinised tubes. A BD FACSAria II and a panel including CD45RO, CCR7, CD25, CD127, CD95 and CD27 were used to sort naive, central memory, regulatory and stem cell-like memory CD4+ T cells. Purity was above 95% for every sorted population. Right away, PBMCs were isolated by Lymphoprep density gradient centrifugation and were stained directly, with no culture step. So that batch effects would be minimized, each experiment stained and sorted samples in pairs, pairing one healthy donor with one patient. The High Capacity cDNA Reverse Transcription Kit was used to reverse transcribe all of the isolated RNA, meaning that expressed TCRB transcripts were what got sequenced. Naive, central memory and regulatory T cell samples underwent deep immunoSEQ sequencing, averaging roughly 3.5 million total reads per sample. After sorted cells were lysed in RLT buffer, RNA was extracted with DNase-treated RNeasy Micro or Mini kits, with the choice depending on cell number. To prevent cross-contamination, each cell subset was processed individually, whereas patient and healthy donor samples were processed jointly. The immunoSEQ multiplex PCR was used to amplify TCRB sequences from cDNA, generating 87-bp fragments that spanned the CDR3 region. Amplicons were sequenced on the Illumina HiSeq platform. The source study handled its data this way. PCR bias was corrected computationally using synthetic template baselines, and reads within Hamming distance 2 were collapsed, with unmergeable singletons discarded. Reads were aligned against IMGT so that V, D and J genes, CDR3 length and insertions or deletions at six rearrangement sites could be assigned. Within each subset, clonotype counts were normalized to the number of sorted cells before true diversity and Gini coefficients were calculated with the tcR R package. The overlap coefficient, calculated on TCRB nucleotide sequences, was used to quantify repertoire sharing. As a proxy for the pre-selection repertoire, out-of-frame TCRB sequences from naive cells were analyzed. The table comes from immuneACCESS by way of TCRdb, which keeps in-frame sequences with V and J called. Part of the clones is missing from these tables; in studies checked, under half for an unresolved V gene and the rest for unknown reasons. V and J calls and clone size are as listed in that table; D and trimming were resolved from the DNA. The sample includes roughly 370,000 clones, with approximately 13% observed a single time. 0.03% to 0.04% of the sample is taken by the ten largest.

V lost 6 bases and J lost 3 bases; the stretch between them is 10 bases long. The CDR3 spans 13 residues, from the cysteine through the phenylalanine. Only the CDR3 portion is preserved as DNA: 39 bases, with reading frame beginning at the first base. The germline V gene sets CDR1 to KGHSH and CDR2 to LQKENI. Study-level results and caveats: Because cDNA rather than genomic DNA was sequenced, highly expressing activated cells could have been over-represented, although no difference in activation and CD3 levels was found between groups. Because the HLA sub-analyses included only small numbers of individuals, any influence of HLA type on TCRB rearrangement was left unresolved. In all four CD4+ subsets, TCRB CDR3 length was moderately but significantly shorter in type 1 diabetes patients. PCR might favor shorter templates, but patient and control samples were amplified and corrected together, so any skew would affect both groups equally. Naive, central memory and regulatory TCRB repertoires appeared to be more alike among patients than among healthy donors. Patients with type 1 diabetes made fewer insertions and deleted more nucleotides at VDJ recombination sites, implying thymic rearrangement abnormalities.

Sequencing was performed on naive CD4+ T cells from blood. What this sample's cell subset or site label stands for: true naive CD4+ T cells. This chain joins TRBV18 to TRBJ2-3; the D call could be TRBD1 or TRBD2, with each sharing 6 bases. This receptor was obtained from a man aged 25-45 years in good health. CDR3 loop: CASSSGATDTQYF. The sequenced DNA is TGTGCCAGCTCGTCGGGGGCTACAGATACGCAGTATTTT.